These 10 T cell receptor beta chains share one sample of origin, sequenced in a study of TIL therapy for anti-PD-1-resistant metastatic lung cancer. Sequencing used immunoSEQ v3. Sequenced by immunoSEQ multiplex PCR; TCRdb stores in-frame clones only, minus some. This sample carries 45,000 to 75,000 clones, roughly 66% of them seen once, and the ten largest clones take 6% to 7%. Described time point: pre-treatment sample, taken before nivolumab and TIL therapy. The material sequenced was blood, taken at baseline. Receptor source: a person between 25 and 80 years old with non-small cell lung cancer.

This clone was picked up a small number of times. CDR3 amino acids: CASSVGQGRGYTF. CDR3 DNA sequence: TGTGCCAGCAGTGTTGGCCAGGGACGTGGCTACACCTTC. The V and J genes are TRBV6-1 and TRBJ1-2, with a weak D call TRBD1 (5 bases). V was shortened by 4 bases and J by 7 bases, with 13 bases between the two germline ends. The CDR3 totals 13 residues. Germline V gene data show CDR1 as MNHNS and CDR2 as SASEGT.

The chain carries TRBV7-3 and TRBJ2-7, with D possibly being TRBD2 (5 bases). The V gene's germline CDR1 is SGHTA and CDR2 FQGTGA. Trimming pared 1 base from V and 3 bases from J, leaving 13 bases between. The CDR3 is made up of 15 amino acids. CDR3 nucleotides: TGTGCCAGCAGCTTAAATCCTAGCCCCCTCTACGAGCAGTACTTC. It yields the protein CASSLNPSPLYEQYF.

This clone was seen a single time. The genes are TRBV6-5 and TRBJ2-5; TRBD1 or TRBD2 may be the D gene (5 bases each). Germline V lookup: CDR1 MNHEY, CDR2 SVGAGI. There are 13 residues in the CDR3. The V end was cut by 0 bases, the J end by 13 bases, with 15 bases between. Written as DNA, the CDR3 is TGTGCCAGCAGTTACTCCGACCGGGACCCTGGGTACTTC. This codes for CASSYSDRDPGYF.

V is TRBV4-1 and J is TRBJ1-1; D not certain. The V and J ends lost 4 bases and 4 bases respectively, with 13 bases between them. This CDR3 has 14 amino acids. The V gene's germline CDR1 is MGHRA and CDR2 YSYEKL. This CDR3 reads CASSLGGWGTEAFF. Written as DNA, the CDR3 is TGCGCCAGCAGCCTTGGTGGTTGGGGCACTGAAGCTTTCTTT.

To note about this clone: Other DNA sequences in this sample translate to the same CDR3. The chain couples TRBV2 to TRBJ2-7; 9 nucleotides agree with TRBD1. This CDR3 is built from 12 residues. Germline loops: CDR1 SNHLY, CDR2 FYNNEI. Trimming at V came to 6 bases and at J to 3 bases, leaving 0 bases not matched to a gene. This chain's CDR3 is CASRDRGYEQYF. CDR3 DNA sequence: TGTGCCAGCAGGGACAGGGGCTACGAGCAGTACTTC.

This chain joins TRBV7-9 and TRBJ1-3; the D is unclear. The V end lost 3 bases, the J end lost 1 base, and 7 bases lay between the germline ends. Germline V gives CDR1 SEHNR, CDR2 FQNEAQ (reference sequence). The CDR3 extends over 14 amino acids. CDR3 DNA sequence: TGTGCCAGCAGCTTTTTGGTTTCTGGAAACACCATATATTTT. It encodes CASSFLVSGNTIYF.

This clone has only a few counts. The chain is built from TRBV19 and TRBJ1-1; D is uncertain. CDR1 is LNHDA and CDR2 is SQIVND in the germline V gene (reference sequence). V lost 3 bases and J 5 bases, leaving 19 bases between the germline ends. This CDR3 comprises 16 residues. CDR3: CASSISSGGIRTEAFF. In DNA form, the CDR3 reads TGTGCCAGTAGTATTAGTTCGGGCGGCATCAGAACTGAAGCTTTCTTT.

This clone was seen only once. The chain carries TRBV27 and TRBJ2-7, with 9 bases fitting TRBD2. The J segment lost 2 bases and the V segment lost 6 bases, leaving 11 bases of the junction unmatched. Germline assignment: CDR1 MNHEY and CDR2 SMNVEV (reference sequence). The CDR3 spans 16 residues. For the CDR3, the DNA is TGTGCCAGCAGAGCAAGGGGGCGGGAGGGCCCCTACGAGCAGTACTTC. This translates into CASRARGREGPYEQYF.

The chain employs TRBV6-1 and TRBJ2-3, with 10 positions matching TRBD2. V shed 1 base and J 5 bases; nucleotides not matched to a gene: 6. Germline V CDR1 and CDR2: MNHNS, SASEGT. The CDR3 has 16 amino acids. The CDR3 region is CASSEGSGRLQDTQYF. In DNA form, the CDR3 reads TGTGCCAGCAGTGAAGGTAGCGGGAGGCTCCAAGATACGCAGTATTTT.

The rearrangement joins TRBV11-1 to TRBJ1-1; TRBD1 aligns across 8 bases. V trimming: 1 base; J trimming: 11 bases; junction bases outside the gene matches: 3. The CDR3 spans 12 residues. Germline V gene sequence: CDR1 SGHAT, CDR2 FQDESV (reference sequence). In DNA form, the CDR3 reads TGTGCCAGCAGCTTAGTCAGGGGGCCGGCTTTCTTT. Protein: CASSLVRGPAFF.